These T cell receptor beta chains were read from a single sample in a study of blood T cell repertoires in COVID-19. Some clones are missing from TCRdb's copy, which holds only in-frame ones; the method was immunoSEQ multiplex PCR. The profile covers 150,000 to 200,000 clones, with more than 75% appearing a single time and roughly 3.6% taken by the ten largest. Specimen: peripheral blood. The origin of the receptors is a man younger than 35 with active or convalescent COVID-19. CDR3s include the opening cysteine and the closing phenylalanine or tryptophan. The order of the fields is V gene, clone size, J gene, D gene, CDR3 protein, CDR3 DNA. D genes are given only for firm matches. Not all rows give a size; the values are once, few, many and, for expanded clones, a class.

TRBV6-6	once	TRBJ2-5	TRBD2	CASSLWGGVQETQYF	TGTGCCAGCAGCCTCTGGGGGGGGGTCCAAGAGACCCAGTACTTC
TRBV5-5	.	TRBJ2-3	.	CASSLSLRGSTDTQYF	TGTGCCAGCAGCTTGTCTTTGCGGGGAAGCACAGATACGCAGTATTTT
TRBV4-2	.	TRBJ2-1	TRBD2	CASSQEDVGGGYNEQFF	TGTGCCAGCAGCCAAGAAGATGTCGGGGGGGGATACAATGAGCAGTTCTTC
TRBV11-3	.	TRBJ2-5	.	CASSSKPLPGETQYF	TGTGCCAGCAGCTCCAAGCCCCTCCCCGGGGAGACCCAGTACTTC
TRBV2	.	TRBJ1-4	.	CASGERRELFF	TGTGCCAGCGGAGAGAGGAGGGAACTGTTTTTT
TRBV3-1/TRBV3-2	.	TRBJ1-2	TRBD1	CASSQDYRGRYGYTF	TGTGCCAGCAGCCAAGATTACAGGGGGAGGTATGGCTACACCTTC
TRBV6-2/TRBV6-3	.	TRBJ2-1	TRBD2	CASSYSIGAGAYNEQFF	TGTGCCAGCAGTTACTCGATAGGAGCGGGAGCCTACAATGAGCAGTTCTTC
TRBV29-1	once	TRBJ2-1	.	CSADILQGGQFF	TGCAGCGCCGATATCTTACAGGGCGGGCAGTTCTTC
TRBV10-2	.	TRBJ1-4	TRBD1	CASSRDRVEKLFF	TGCGCCAGCAGTCGGGACAGGGTGGAAAAACTGTTTTTT
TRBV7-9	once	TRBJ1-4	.	CASSLGQRTVEKLFF	TGTGCCAGCAGCCTTGGACAGCGGACTGTTGAAAAACTGTTTTTT
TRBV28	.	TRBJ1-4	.	CASSSPTGGAIGEKLFF	TGTGCCAGCAGTTCGCCAACGGGGGGGGCTATCGGTGAAAAACTGTTTTTT
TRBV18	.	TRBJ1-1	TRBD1	CASSPYVRGPGRATEAFF	TGTGCCAGCTCACCATACGTAAGGGGGCCGGGGCGGGCGACTGAAGCTTTCTTT
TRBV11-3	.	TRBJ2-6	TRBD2	CASSPRGGISGANVLTF	TGTGCCAGCAGCCCACGCGGGGGAATAAGTGGGGCCAACGTCCTGACTTTC
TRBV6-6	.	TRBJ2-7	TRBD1	CASSYTLDRVDEQYF	TGTGCCAGCAGTTACACCTTGGACAGGGTTGACGAGCAGTACTTC
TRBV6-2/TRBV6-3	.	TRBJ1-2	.	CASSFTDTSLRGYTF	TGTGCCAGCAGCTTTACCGACACGTCCCTCCGTGGCTACACCTTC
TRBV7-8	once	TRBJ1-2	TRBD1	CASSLRQGTRNYGYTF	TGTGCCAGCAGCTTACGACAGGGCACTCGCAACTATGGCTACACCTTC
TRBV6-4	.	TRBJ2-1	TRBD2	CASSDSSGSHNEQFF	TGTGCCAGCAGCGACTCTAGCGGGAGCCACAATGAGCAGTTCTTC
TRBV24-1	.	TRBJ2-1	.	CASGSSVGYNEQFF	TGTGCCAGCGGTTCTAGCGTCGGCTACAATGAGCAGTTCTTC
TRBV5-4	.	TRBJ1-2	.	CASSPTYPIGGGYTF	TGTGCCAGCAGCCCGACTTACCCCATAGGGGGAGGCTACACCTTC
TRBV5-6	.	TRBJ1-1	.	CASFGPEAFF	TGTGCCAGCTTTGGGCCTGAAGCTTTCTTT
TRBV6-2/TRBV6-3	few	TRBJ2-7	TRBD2	CASSYGTRGSYEQYF	TGTGCCAGCAGTTACGGGACTAGAGGGTCATACGAGCAGTACTTC
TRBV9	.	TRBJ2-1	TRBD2	CASSVAPSGRASSGEQFF	TGTGCCAGCAGCGTAGCTCCTAGCGGGAGGGCATCATCAGGCGAGCAGTTCTTC
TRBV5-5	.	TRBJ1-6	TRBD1	CASSNEQGPRVGSPLHF	TGTGCCAGCAGCAACGAACAGGGGCCGCGTGTGGGTTCACCCCTCCACTTT
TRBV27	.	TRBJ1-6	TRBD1	CASRGTGNSPLHF	TGTGCCAGCCGGGGGACAGGTAATTCACCCCTCCACTTT
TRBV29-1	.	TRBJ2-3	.	CSVYLLASTDTQYF	TGCAGCGTCTACCTACTAGCTAGCACAGATACGCAGTATTTT